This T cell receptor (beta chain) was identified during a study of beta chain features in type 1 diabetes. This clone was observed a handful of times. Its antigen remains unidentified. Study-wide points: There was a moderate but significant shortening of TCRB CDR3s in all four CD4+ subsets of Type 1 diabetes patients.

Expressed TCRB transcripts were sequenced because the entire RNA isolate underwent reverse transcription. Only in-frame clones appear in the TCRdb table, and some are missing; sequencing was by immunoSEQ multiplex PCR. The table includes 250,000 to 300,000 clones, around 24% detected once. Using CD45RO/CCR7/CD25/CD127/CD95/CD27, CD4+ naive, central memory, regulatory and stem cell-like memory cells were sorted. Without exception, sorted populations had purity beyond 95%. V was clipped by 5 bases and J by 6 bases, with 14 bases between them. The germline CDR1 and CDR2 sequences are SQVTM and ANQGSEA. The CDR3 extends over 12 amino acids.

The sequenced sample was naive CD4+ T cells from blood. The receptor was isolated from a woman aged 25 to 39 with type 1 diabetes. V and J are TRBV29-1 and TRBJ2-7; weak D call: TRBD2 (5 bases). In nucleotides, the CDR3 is TGCAGCGTTAGGGAGCCGGGGAGCGAGCAGTACTTC. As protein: CSVREPGSEQYF.